This TCR beta chain was recovered during a study of T cell responses to AZD1222 COVID-19 vaccine. Of note for this clone: Its specificity is not known.

Some clones are missing from TCRdb's copy, which holds only in-frame ones; the method was immunoSEQ multiplex PCR. The sample includes fewer than 120,000 clones, less than 90% of them seen just once. Germline V lookup: CDR1 SGHRS, CDR2 YFSETQ. The junction had 3 bases not matched to a gene; V was cut back by 5 bases and J by 1 base. This CDR3 spans 16 amino acids. Points from the study as a whole: There were vaccine-associated CD4 TCRs across spike, dominant at 160-218 and 743-854. Once two AZD1222 doses were given, Spike-specific TCR breadth and depth went up.

The sequence was obtained from an adult in good health. Sample: peripheral blood, taken on day 0 of AZD1222 vaccination. The chain carries TRBV5-1 and TRBJ2-2; 12 nucleotides match TRBD2. Here the CDR3 DNA reads TGCGCCAGCAGAGGGACTAGCGGGTTGAACACCGGGGAGCTGTTTTTT. It encodes CASRGTSGLNTGELFF.